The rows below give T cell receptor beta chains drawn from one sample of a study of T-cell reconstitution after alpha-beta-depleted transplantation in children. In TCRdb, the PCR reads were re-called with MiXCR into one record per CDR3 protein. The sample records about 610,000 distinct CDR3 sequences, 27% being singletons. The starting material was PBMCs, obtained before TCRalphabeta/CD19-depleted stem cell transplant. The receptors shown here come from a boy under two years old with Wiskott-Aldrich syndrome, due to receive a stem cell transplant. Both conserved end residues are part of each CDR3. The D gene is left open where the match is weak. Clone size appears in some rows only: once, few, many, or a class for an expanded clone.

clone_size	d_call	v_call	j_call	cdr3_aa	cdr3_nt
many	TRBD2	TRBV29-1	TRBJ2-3	CSVDASGSPDTQYF	TGCAGCGTTGACGCTAGCGGGAGCCCAGATACGCAGTATTTT
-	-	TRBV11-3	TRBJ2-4	CASSRGGGNIQYF	TGTGCCAGCAGTAGAGGTGGTGGAAACATTCAGTACTTC
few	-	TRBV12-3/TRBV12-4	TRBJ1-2	CASSRDGLTNYGYTF	TGTGCCAGCAGTCGAGACGGACTAACTAACTATGGCTACACCTTC
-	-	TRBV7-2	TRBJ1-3	CASSFWTSGNTIYF	TGTGCCAGCAGCTTTTGGACGTCTGGAAACACCATATATTTT
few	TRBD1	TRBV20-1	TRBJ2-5	CSATWDRGLETQYF	TGCAGTGCTACCTGGGACAGGGGGTTGGAGACCCAGTACTTC
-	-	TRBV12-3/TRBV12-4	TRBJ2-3	CASNPHAFTDTQYF	TGTGCCAGTAATCCTCACGCTTTCACAGATACGCAGTATTTT
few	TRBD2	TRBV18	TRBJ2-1	CASSLPTGLAGNNEQFF	TGTGCCAGCTCACTACCAACGGGACTAGCGGGAAACAATGAGCAGTTCTTC
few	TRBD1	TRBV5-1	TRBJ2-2	CASSPPGQYTGELFF	TGCGCCAGCAGCCCGCCGGGACAGTACACCGGGGAGCTGTTTTTT
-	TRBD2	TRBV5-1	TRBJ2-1	CASSRTGTNNEQFF	TGCGCCAGCAGCCGAACCGGGACTAACAATGAGCAGTTCTTC
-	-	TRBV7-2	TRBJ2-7	CASSLGRVDEQYF	TGTGCCAGCAGCTTAGGAAGAGTGGACGAGCAGTACTTC
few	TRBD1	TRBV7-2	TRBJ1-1	CASSLVRGGDTEAFF	TGTGCCAGCAGCTTAGTACGAGGGGGCGACACTGAAGCTTTCTTT
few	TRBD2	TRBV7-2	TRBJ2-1	CASSPGAGGSYNEQFF	TGTGCCAGCAGCCCGGGAGCGGGAGGTTCCTACAATGAGCAGTTCTTC
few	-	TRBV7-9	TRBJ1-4	CASSLVEKLFF	TGTGCCAGCAGCTTAGTAGAAAAACTGTTTTTT
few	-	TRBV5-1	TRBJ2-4	CASKESQFLGNIQYF	TGCGCCAGCAAGGAGTCTCAGTTTTTAGGGAACATTCAGTACTTC
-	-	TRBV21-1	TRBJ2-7	CASSRGGVTRKQYF	TGTGCCAGCAGCAGAGGAGGGGTAACTAGAAAGCAGTACTTC
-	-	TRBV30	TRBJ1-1	CAWSVKGSVFF	TGTGCCTGGAGTGTAAAGGGGAGCGTTTTCTTT
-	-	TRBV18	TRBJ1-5	CASSTVGVNQPQHF	TGTGCCAGCTCAACCGTTGGGGTTAATCAGCCCCAGCATTTT
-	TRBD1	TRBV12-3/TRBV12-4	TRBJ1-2	CASRKTGESGYTF	TGTGCCAGCAGAAAAACAGGGGAGAGCGGCTACACCTTC
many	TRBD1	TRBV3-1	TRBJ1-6	CASSRTGSGSPLHF	TGTGCCAGCAGTCGGACAGGGAGCGGTTCACCCCTCCACTTT
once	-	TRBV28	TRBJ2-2	CASSFPQGFFTGELFF	TGTGCCAGCAGTTTTCCTCAGGGGTTCTTCACCGGGGAGCTGTTTTTT
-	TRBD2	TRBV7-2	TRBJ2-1	CASSLVGTSKDEQFF	TGTGCCAGCAGCTTAGTCGGGACTAGCAAGGATGAGCAGTTCTTC
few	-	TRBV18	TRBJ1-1	CASSLDRAGEAFF	TGTGCCAGCTCACTGGACAGAGCAGGTGAAGCTTTCTTT
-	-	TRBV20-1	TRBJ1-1	CSANWESGGEAFF	TGCAGTGCTAATTGGGAGTCTGGGGGTGAAGCTTTCTTT
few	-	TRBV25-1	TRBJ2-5	CASSEFQETQYF	TGTGCCAGCAGTGAATTCCAAGAGACCCAGTACTTC
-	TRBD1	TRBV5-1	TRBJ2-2	CASSWGTGAKGTGELFF	TGCGCCAGCAGCTGGGGGACAGGAGCCAAGGGCACCGGGGAGCTGTTTTTT
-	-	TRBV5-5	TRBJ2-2	CASSFSPMPNTGELFF	TGTGCCAGCAGCTTCTCCCCTATGCCGAACACCGGGGAGCTGTTTTTT
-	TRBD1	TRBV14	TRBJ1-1	CASSPRTGGGYTEAFF	TGTGCCAGCAGCCCCAGGACAGGGGGAGGGTACACTGAAGCTTTCTTT
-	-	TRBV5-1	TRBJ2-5	CASSLSAQGGQETQYF	TGCGCCAGCAGCTTGTCAGCCCAGGGGGGCCAAGAGACCCAGTACTTC